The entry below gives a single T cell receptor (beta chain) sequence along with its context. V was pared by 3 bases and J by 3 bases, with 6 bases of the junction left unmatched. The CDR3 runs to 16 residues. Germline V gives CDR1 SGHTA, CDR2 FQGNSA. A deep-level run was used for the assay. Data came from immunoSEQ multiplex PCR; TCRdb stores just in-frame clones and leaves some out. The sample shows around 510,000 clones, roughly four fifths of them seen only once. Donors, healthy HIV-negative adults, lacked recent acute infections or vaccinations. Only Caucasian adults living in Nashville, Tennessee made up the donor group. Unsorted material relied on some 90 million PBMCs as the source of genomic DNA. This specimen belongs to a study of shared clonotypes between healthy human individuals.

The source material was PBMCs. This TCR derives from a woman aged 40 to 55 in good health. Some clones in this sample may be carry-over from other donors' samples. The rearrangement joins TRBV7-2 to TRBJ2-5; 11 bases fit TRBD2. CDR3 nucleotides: TGTGCCAGCAGCTTTCAGGGGACTAGCGGTGAAGAGACCCAGTACTTC. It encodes CASSFQGTSGEETQYF.